This T cell receptor beta chain was obtained from a study of blood T cell repertoires in COVID-19. Background on the study: Sites in the United States, Italy and Spain provided acute and convalescent COVID-19 samples. In each case, the material was cDNA or gDNA derived from T cells, B-cell-depleted T cells, or PBMCs.

Original processing notes: Amplified reference gene primers provided the basis for estimating nucleated cell counts. The protocol was immunoSEQ multiplex PCR, while the TCRdb copy is restricted to in-frame clones and leaves out a portion. Clone size and the V and J calls come from that table; the DNA yielded D and trimming. Seen here are roughly 40,000 clones, about nine tenths observed once, and the top ten hold roughly 3.9%. The sequenced sample consisted of peripheral blood. This TCR was recovered from a human donor in a cohort sampled during active COVID-19.

The CDR3 DNA sequence: TGTGCCAGCACCATCGGAGGGCATGGCTACACCTTC. Protein: CASTIGGHGYTF. The chain combines TRBV7-9 with TRBJ1-2; D not certain. The CDR3 is made up of 12 amino acids. Germline CDR1 SEHNR, CDR2 FQNEAQ (reference sequence). With 7 bases removed from V and 6 bases from J, the gap between germline ends came to 12 bases.